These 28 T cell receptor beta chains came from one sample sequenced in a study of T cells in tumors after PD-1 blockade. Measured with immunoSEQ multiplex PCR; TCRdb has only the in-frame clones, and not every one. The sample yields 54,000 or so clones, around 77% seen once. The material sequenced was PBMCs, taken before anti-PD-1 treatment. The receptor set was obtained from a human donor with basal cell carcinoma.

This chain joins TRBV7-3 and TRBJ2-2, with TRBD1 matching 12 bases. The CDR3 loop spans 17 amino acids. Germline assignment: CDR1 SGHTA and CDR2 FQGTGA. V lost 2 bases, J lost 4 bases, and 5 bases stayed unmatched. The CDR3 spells CASSLAGQGATTGELFF. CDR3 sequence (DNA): TGTGCCAGCAGCTTAGCGGGACAGGGGGCGACCACCGGGGAGCTGTTTTTT. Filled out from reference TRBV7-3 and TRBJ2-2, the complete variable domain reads GAGVSQTPSNKVTEKGKYVELRCDPISGHTALYWYRQSLGQGPEFLIYFQGTGAADDSGLPNDRFFAVRPEGSVSTLKIQRTERGDSAVYLCASSLAGQGATTGELFFGEGSRLTVL.

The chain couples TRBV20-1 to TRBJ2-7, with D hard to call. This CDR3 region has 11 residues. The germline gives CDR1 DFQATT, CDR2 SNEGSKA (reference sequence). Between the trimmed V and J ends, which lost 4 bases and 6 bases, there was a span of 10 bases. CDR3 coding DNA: TGCAGTGCTACAAGACCGGGCGAGCAGTACTTC. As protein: CSATRPGEQYF.

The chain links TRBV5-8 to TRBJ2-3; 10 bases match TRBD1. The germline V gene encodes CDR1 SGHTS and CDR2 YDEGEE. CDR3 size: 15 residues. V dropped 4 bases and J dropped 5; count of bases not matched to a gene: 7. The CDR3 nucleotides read TGTGCCAGCAGCCCGACAGGGGGCCGAATAGATACGCAGTATTTT. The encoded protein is CASSPTGGRIDTQYF.

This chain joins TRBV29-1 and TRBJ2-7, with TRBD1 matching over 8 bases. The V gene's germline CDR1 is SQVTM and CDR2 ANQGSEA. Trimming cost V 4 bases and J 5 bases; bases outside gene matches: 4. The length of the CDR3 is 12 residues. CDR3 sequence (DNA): TGCAGCGTTGGTCCAGGGGGCCACGAGCAGTACTTC. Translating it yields CSVGPGGHEQYF.

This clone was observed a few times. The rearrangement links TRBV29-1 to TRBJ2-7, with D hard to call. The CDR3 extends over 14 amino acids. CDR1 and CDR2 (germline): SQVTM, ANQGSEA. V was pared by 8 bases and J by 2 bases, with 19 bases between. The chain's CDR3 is CSTTGALPPYEQYF. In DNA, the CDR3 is TGCAGCACCACCGGAGCTTTACCCCCCTACGAGCAGTACTTC.

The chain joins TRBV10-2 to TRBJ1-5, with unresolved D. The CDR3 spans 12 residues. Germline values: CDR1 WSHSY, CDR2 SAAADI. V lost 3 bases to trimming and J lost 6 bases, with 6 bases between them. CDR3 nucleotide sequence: TGCGCCAGCAGTGACGTCCTTCAGCCCCAGCATTTT. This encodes CASSDVLQPQHF.

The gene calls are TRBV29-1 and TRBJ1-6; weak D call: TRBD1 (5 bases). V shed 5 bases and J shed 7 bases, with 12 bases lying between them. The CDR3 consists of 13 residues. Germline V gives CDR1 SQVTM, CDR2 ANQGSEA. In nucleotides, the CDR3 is TGCAGCGTTACTGACAGTCCAAATTCACCCCTCCACTTT. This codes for CSVTDSPNSPLHF.

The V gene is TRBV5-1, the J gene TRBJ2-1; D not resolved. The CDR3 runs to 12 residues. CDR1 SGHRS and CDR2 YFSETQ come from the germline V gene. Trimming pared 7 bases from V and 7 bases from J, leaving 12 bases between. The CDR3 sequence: CASARLENEQFF. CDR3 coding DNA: TGCGCCAGCGCCCGACTCGAAAATGAGCAGTTCTTC. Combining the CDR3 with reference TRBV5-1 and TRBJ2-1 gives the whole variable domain KAGVTQTPRYLIKTRGQQVTLSCSPISGHRSVSWYQQTPGQGLQFLFEYFSETQRNKGNFPGRFSGRQFSNSRSEMNVSTLELGDSALYLCASARLENEQFFGPGTRLTVL.

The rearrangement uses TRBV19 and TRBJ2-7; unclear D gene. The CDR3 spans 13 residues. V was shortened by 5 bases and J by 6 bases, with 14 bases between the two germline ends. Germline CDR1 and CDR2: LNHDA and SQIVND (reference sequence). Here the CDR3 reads CASSATTTTEQYF. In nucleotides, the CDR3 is TGTGCCAGTAGTGCAACCACTACAACCGAGCAGTACTTC.

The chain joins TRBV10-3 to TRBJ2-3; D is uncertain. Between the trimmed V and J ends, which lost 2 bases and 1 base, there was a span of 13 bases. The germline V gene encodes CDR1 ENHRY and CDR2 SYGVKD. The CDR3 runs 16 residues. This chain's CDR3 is CAISERFRTGTDTQYF. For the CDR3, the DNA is TGTGCCATCAGTGAGAGGTTCCGTACAGGCACAGATACGCAGTATTTT.

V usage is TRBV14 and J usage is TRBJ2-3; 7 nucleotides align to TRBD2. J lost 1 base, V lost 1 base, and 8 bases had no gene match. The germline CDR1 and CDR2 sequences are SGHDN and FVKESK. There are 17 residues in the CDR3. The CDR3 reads CASSQGFRSGGTDTQYF. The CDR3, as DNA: TGTGCCAGCAGCCAAGGGTTTCGGAGCGGGGGCACAGATACGCAGTATTTT.

CDR3 loop: CASSYNRGAVGTEAFF. The CDR3 nucleotides read TGCGCCAGCAGCTACAACCGGGGGGCTGTGGGCACTGAAGCTTTCTTT. The chain links TRBV5-1 to TRBJ1-1; perhaps TRBD1 as D (6 bases). With 3 bases removed from V and 4 bases from J, the gap between germline ends came to 19 bases. The CDR3 runs to 16 residues. Germline CDR1 SGHRS, CDR2 YFSETQ.

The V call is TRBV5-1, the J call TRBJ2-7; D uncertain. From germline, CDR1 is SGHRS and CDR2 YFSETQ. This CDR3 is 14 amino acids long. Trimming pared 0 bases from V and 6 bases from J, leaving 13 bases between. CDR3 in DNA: TGCGCCAGCAGCTTGGTTGCGCAACTGGGCGAGCAGTACTTC. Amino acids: CASSLVAQLGEQYF.

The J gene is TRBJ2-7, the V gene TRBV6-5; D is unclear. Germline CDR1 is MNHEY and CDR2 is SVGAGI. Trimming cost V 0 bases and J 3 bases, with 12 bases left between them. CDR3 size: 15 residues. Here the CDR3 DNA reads TGTGCCAGCAGTTACTCGAAGGGTCCTCTCTACGAGCAGTACTTC. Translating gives CASSYSKGPLYEQYF.

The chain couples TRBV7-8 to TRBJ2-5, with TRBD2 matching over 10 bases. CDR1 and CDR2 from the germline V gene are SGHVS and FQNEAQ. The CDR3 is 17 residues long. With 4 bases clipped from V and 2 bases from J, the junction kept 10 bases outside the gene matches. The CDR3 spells CASSSPIAGGFQETQYF. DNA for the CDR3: TGTGCCAGCAGCTCCCCGATAGCGGGGGGTTTTCAAGAGACCCAGTACTTC.

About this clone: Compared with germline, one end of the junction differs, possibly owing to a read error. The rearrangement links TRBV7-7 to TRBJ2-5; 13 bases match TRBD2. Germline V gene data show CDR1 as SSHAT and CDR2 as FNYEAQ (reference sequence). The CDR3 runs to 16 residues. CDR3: CASSLETSGGLETQYF. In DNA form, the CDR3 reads TGTGCTAGCAGCTTAGAGACTAGCGGGGGGTTGGAGACCCAGTACTTC.

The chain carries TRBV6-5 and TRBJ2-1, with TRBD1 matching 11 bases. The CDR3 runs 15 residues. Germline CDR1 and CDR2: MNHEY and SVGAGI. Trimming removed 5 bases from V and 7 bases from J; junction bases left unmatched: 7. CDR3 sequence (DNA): TGTGCCAGCAGTCGGGACAGGGGGAGTTTAAATGAGCAGTTCTTC. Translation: CASSRDRGSLNEQFF.

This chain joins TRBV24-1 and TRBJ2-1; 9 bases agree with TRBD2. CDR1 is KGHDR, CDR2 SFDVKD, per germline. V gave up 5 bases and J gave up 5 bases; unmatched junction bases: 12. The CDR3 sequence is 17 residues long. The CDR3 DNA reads TGTGCCACCAGTGTTAGTAGCGGGGGCCTTTATGACAATGAGCAGTTCTTC. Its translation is CATSVSSGGLYDNEQFF.

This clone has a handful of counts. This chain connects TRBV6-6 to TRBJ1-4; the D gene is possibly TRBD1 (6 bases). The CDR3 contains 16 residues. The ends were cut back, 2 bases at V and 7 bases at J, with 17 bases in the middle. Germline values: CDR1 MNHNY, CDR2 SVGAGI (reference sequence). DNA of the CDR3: TGTGCCAGCAGTTACCCCGGGGCCGGGGGCGCTGAAAAACTGTTTTTT. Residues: CASSYPGAGGAEKLFF.

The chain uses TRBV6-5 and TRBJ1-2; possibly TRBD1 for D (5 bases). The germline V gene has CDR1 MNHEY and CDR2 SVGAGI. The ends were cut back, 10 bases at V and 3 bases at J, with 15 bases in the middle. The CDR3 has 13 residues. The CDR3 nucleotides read TGTGCCACCTCTCGAGGGGCCGACTATGGCTACACCTTC. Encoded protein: CATSRGADYGYTF.

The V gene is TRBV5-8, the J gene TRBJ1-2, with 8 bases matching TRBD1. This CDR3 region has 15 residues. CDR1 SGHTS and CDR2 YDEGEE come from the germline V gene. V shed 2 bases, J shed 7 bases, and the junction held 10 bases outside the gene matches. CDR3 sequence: CASSLKQGGVRGYTF. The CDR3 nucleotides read TGTGCCAGCAGCTTAAAACAGGGGGGTGTACGTGGCTACACCTTC.

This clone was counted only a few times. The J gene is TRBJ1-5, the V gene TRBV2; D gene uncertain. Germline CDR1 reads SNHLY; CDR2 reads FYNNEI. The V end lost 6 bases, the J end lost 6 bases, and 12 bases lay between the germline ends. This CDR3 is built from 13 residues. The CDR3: CASRVRGSQPQHF. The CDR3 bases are TGTGCCAGCAGGGTCCGAGGTAGTCAGCCCCAGCATTTT.

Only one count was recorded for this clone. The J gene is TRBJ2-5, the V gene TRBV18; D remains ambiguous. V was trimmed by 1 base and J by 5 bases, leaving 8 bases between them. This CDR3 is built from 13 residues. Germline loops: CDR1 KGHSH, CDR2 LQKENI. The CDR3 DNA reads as TGTGCCAGCTCACCACAATCCGGGGAGACCCAGTACTTC. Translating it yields CASSPQSGETQYF. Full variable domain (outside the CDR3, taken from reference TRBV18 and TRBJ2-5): NAGVMQNPRHLVRRRGQEARLRCSPMKGHSHVYWYRQLPEEGLKFMVYLQKENIIDESGMPKERFSAEFPKEGPSILRIQQVVRGDSAAYFCASSPQSGETQYFGPGTRLLVL.

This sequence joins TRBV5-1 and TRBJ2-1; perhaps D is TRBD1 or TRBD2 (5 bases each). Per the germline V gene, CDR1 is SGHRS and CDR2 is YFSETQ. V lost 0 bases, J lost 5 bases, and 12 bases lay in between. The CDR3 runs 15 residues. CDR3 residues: CASSLGGTANNEQFF. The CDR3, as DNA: TGCGCCAGCAGCTTGGGAGGGACGGCAAACAATGAGCAGTTCTTC.

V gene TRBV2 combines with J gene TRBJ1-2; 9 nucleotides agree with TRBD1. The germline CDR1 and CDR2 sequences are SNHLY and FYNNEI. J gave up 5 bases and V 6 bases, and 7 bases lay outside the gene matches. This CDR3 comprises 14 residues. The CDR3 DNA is TGTGCCAGCAGGGACAGGGGCCCTCAGTATGGCTACACCTTC. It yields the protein CASRDRGPQYGYTF.

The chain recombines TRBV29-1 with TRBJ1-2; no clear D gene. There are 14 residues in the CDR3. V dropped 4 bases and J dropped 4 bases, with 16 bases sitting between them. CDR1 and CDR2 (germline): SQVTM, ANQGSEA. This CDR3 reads CSVVRGSGSYGYTF. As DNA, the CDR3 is TGCAGCGTTGTCCGAGGGAGCGGGAGCTATGGCTACACCTTC.

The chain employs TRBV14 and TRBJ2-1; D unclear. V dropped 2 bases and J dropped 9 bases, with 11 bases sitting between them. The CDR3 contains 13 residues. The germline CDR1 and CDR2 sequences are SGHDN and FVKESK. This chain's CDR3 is CASSQLRVSEQFF. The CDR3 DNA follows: TGTGCCAGCAGCCAACTAAGGGTTAGTGAGCAGTTCTTC. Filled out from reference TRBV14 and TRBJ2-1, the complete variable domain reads EAGVTQFPSHSVIEKGQTVTLRCDPISGHDNLYWYRRVMGKEIKFLLHFVKESKQDESGMPNNRFLAERTGGTYSTLKVQPAELEDSGVYFCASSQLRVSEQFFGPGTRLTVL.

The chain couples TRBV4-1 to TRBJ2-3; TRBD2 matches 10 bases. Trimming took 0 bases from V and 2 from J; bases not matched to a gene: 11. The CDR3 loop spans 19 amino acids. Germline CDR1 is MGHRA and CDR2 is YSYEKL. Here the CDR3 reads CASSQEVAGGHSHTDTQYF. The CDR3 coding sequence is TGCGCCAGCAGCCAAGAGGTAGCGGGGGGCCATTCGCACACAGATACGCAGTATTTT.